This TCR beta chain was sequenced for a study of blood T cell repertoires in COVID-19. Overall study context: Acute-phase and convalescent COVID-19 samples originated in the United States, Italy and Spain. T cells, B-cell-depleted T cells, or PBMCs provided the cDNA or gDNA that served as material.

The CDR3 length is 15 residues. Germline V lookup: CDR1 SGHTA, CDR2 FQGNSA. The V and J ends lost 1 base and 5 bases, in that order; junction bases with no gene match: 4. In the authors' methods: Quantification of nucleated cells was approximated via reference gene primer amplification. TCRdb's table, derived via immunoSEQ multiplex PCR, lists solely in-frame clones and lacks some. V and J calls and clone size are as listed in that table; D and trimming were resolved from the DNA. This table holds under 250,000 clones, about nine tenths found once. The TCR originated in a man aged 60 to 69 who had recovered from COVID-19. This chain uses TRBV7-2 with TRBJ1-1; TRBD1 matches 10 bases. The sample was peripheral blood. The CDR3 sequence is CASSLVGTGVTEAFF. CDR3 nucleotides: TGTGCCAGCAGCTTAGTGGGGACAGGGGTGACTGAAGCTTTCTTT. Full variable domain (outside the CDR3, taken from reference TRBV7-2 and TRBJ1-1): GAGVSQSPSNKVTEKGKDVELRCDPISGHTALYWYRQSLGQGLEFLIYFQGNSAPDKSGLPSDRFSAERTGGSVSTLTIQRTQQEDSAVYLCASSLVGTGVTEAFFGQGTRLTVV.